These 21 T cell receptor beta chains came from one sample sequenced in a study of blood T cells in healthy people across ages. Using a J-beta primer mix together with a sample-barcoded 5' primer, a second PCR was run for about 6 to 12 cycles. TCRdb re-derived calls from the 5' RACE reads in MiXCR, one entry per CDR3 protein. The profile shows about a million distinct CDR3 sequences, roughly 52% of them singletons. The sample comprised blood. Receptor source: a young man in good health.

The chain links TRBV6-6 to TRBJ2-4; D possibly corresponds to TRBD1 (5 bases). There are 13 residues in the CDR3. Trimming took 5 bases from V and 4 from J, leaving 9 bases between them. The germline CDR1 and CDR2 sequences are MNHNY and SVGAGI (reference sequence). The CDR3 protein is CASSTQGKNIQYF. The CDR3 DNA sequence: TGTGCCAGCAGTACCCAGGGAAAAAACATTCAGTACTTC.

The chain is built from TRBV5-1 and TRBJ2-7; D not certain. Trimming shortened V by 4 bases and J by 0 bases, and 11 bases separated the two germline ends. This CDR3 region has 14 residues. In germline, CDR1 is SGHRS, CDR2 YFSETQ. The CDR3 is CASSAPQSSYEQYF. The CDR3, as DNA: TGCGCCAGCAGCGCTCCCCAGAGCTCCTACGAGCAGTACTTC. Together with reference TRBV5-1 and TRBJ2-7, the CDR3 gives the full variable domain: KAGVTQTPRYLIKTRGQQVTLSCSPISGHRSVSWYQQTPGQGLQFLFEYFSETQRNKGNFPGRFSGRQFSNSRSEMNVSTLELGDSALYLCASSAPQSSYEQYFGPGTRLTVT.

This clonotype was counted between two and nine times. The chain joins TRBV10-3 to TRBJ2-1; weak D call: TRBD1 (5 bases). This CDR3 comprises 13 residues. Germline-derived CDR1 and CDR2 are ENHRY and SYGVKD. Trimming took 8 bases from V and 0 from J, leaving 8 bases between them. CDR3: CAIQGFSYNEQFF. The CDR3 DNA follows: TGTGCCATCCAGGGATTCTCCTACAATGAGCAGTTCTTC.

A few counts support this clonotype. The chain has TRBV11-1 and TRBJ2-4, with D tentatively TRBD1 (6 bases). Germline CDR1 and CDR2: SGHAT and FQDESV (reference sequence). Between the trimmed V and J ends, which lost 1 base and 0 bases, there was a span of 13 bases. The CDR3 has 17 amino acids. CDR3 region: CASSLVVTGLAKNIQYF. In DNA, the CDR3 is TGTGCCAGCAGCTTAGTCGTTACAGGGCTAGCCAAAAACATTCAGTACTTC.

As to this clonotype: Germline is not matched at one junction end, which may reflect a read error. The chain has TRBV5-1 and TRBJ2-7; D gene ambiguous. The CDR3 has 13 residues. CDR1 and CDR2 (germline): SGHRS, YFSETQ. The CDR3 is CASSLESGYEQYF. CDR3 nucleotides: TGTGCCAGCAGCTTAGAGAGTGGGTACGAGCAGTACTTC. Supplemented by reference TRBV5-1 and TRBJ2-7, the full variable domain reads KAGVTQTPRYLIKTRGQQVTLSCSPISGHRSVSWYQQTPGQGLQFLFEYFSETQRNKGNFPGRFSGRQFSNSRSEMNVSTLELGDSALYLCASSLESGYEQYFGPGTRLTVT.

A single count supports this clonotype. V usage is TRBV7-2 and J usage is TRBJ1-2; possible D gene TRBD1, 6 bases. The V gene lost 7 bases and the J gene lost 4 bases, with 16 bases spanning the gap. Germline V gene lookup returns CDR1 SGHTA and CDR2 FQGNSA. This CDR3 comprises 14 residues. CDR3 residues: CASTIRGRIYGYTF. CDR3 coding DNA: TGTGCCAGCACTATTCGGGGGCGCATCTATGGCTACACCTTC.

V is TRBV29-1 and J is TRBJ1-1; no definite D call. With 2 bases removed from V and 1 base from J, the gap between germline ends came to 5 bases. The V gene's germline CDR1 is SQVTM and CDR2 ANQGSEA. There are 12 residues in the CDR3. CDR3 amino acids: CSVERGNTEAFF. Here the CDR3 DNA reads TGCAGCGTTGAACGGGGGAACACTGAAGCTTTCTTT.

CDR3 region: CASSYPGQGGGYTF. The CDR3 DNA sequence: TGTGCCAGCAGTTACCCGGGACAGGGTGGAGGCTACACCTTC. V is TRBV6-5 and J is TRBJ1-2; TRBD1 matches 9 bases. CDR3 length equals 14 residues. Germline CDR1 reads MNHEY; CDR2 reads SVGAGI. V lost 2 bases to trimming and J lost 8 bases; unmatched junction nucleotides: 6.

The chain carries TRBV18 and TRBJ2-1; D gene ambiguous. The assigned J gene may be wrong: the sequence end matches TRBJ2-7 better. This CDR3 is 15 amino acids long. From germline, CDR1 is KGHSH and CDR2 LQKENI. CDR3 residues: CASSPETEPYNEQYF. The CDR3 DNA is TGTGCCAGCTCACCAGAAACAGAACCCTACAATGAGCAGTACTTC.

V usage is TRBV2 and J usage is TRBJ1-5; D remains unclear. V lost 4 bases, J lost 3 bases, and 13 bases lay in between. Germline loops: CDR1 SNHLY, CDR2 FYNNEI. The CDR3 has 15 amino acids. The CDR3 reads CASSAERRYNQPQHF. The CDR3 DNA is TGTGCCAGCAGTGCTGAGAGACGGTACAATCAGCCCCAGCATTTT.

The table lists this clonotype with a few counts. This chain uses TRBV20-1 with TRBJ2-7, with 12 nucleotides matching TRBD2. This CDR3 spans 14 amino acids. In germline, CDR1 is DFQATT, CDR2 SNEGSKA (reference sequence). The J segment lost 4 bases and the V segment lost 2 bases, leaving 3 bases of the junction unmatched. The CDR3 loop is CSARLAGGEYEQYF. The CDR3 DNA is TGCAGTGCTAGACTAGCGGGGGGGGAGTACGAGCAGTACTTC.

This clonotype has only one observation. The CDR3 reads CATSRRGAYKEQYF. DNA for the CDR3: TGTGCCACCAGCAGGAGGGGAGCTTACAAGGAGCAGTACTTC. The gene calls are TRBV15 and TRBJ2-7; tentatively, D is TRBD1 or TRBD2 (5 bases each). In germline, CDR1 is LNHNV, CDR2 YYDKDF (reference sequence). V lost 3 bases, J lost 7 bases, and 16 bases lay in between. This CDR3 spans 14 amino acids.

This clonotype was recorded at least ten times. The chain couples TRBV12-3 or TRBV12-4 to TRBJ2-7; 9 bases are shared with TRBD1. V trimming: 6 bases; J trimming: 9 bases; junction bases outside the gene matches: 9. The CDR3 contains 13 residues. The DNA of the CDR3 is TGTGCCAGCAGGTCCCGGGACAGGGTGGGGCAGTACTTC. Residues: CASRSRDRVGQYF.

V is TRBV20-1 and J is TRBJ2-1; D assignment may be TRBD1 or TRBD2 (5 bases each). This CDR3 is 15 amino acids long. V dropped 5 bases and J dropped 0 bases, with 14 bases sitting between them. Germline V gives CDR1 DFQATT, CDR2 SNEGSKA (reference sequence). DNA of the CDR3: TGCAGTGCTCCGGGGCCCCCAGCCTCCTACAATGAGCAGTTCTTC. Protein sequence: CSAPGPPASYNEQFF.

In this sample, this clonotype turned up a few times. V usage is TRBV20-1 and J usage is TRBJ2-7; D is possibly TRBD1 (6 bases). Trimming took 5 bases from V and 5 from J, leaving 16 bases between them. This CDR3 region has 13 residues. CDR1 and CDR2 from the germline V gene are DFQATT and SNEGSKA (reference sequence). The DNA for the CDR3 is TGCAGTGCTGACAGGAACATTGAGGACGAGCAGTACTTC. Protein: CSADRNIEDEQYF.

The chain combines TRBV4-3 with TRBJ2-1; 8 bases match TRBD1. This CDR3 contains 16 residues. The germline V gene encodes CDR1 LGHNA and CDR2 YSLEER. V lost 0 bases, J lost 7 bases, and 8 bases stayed unmatched. The CDR3 bases are TGCGCCAGCAGCCAAGAGGGGGCAGGGGGCACGAATGAGCAGTTCTTC. Protein product: CASSQEGAGGTNEQFF.

This rearrangement joins TRBV4-2 to TRBJ2-2, with TRBD2 matching 8 bases. The germline V gene has CDR1 LGHNA and CDR2 YNFKEQ. The V segment lost 2 bases and the J segment 6 bases; nucleotides outside the gene matches: 8. The CDR3 extends over 16 amino acids. The CDR3 loop reads CASSQSGGMVAGELFF. The CDR3 DNA reads as TGTGCCAGCAGCCAATCGGGGGGGATGGTGGCCGGGGAGCTGTTTTTT.

The chain couples TRBV11-2 to TRBJ2-7; D is undetermined. Trimming cost V 0 bases and J 0 bases, with 6 bases left between them. The CDR3 is 14 residues long. Germline-derived CDR1 and CDR2 are SGHAT and FQNNGV. CDR3 nucleotides: TGTGCCAGCAGCTTAGATGGCCCCTCCTACGAGCAGTACTTC. It encodes CASSLDGPSYEQYF.

This sequence joins TRBV6-2 or TRBV6-3 and TRBJ2-7; TRBD1 matches at 8 bases. With 9 bases clipped from V and 4 bases from J, the junction kept 2 bases outside the gene matches. Germline V CDR1 and CDR2: MNHEY, SVGEGT. This CDR3 region has 11 residues. The CDR3 nucleotides are TGTGCCAGGAGGGACAGGTACGAGCAGTACTTC. The encoded protein is CARRDRYEQYF.

This clonotype turned up a few times. The genes are TRBV6-5 and TRBJ1-1; 8 nucleotides line up with TRBD1. This CDR3 is 14 amino acids long. In germline, CDR1 is MNHEY, CDR2 SVGAGI. V lost 5 bases, J lost 9 bases, and 11 bases stayed unmatched. This chain's CDR3 is CASSPGRQGRKAFF. For the CDR3, the DNA is TGTGCCAGCAGTCCCGGTCGACAGGGGAGGAAAGCTTTCTTT.

V usage is TRBV25-1 and J usage is TRBJ1-2, with 8 positions matching TRBD1. V was clipped by 1 base and J by 6 bases; unmatched bases: 13. The CDR3 has 17 residues. Germline V lookup: CDR1 MGHDK, CDR2 SYGVNS. The CDR3 sequence is CASSEWGLDRGGNGYTF. Written as DNA, the CDR3 is TGTGCCAGCAGTGAATGGGGTTTAGACAGGGGAGGGAATGGCTACACCTTC.